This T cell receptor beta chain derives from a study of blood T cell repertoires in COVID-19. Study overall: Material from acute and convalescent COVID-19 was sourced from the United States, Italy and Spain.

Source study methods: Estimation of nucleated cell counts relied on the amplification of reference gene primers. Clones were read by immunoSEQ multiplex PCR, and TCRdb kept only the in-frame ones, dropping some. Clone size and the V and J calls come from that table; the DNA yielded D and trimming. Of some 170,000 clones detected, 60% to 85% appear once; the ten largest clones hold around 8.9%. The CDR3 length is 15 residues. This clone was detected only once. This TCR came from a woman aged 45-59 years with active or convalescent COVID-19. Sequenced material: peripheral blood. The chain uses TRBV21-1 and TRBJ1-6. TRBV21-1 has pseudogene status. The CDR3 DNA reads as TGTGCCAGCAGCAAAATGCGTGAGGGTAATTCACCCCTCCACTTT. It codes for CASSKMREGNSPLHF.